This T cell receptor (beta chain) was recorded in a study of metastatic and nonmetastatic thyroid tumors. TCRdb re-clonotyped the PCR reads via MiXCR. This sample has 6,000 to 8,500 clones, with 27% found just once. In its sample, this clone is medium-sized (0.01 to 0.1%). CDR1 and CDR2 from the germline V gene are SGDLS and YYNGEE. V gave up 0 bases and J gave up 0 bases, with 10 bases separating them. The CDR3 runs to 15 residues. No patient received treatment before thyroid surgery. This clonotype originated in a male donor with papillary thyroid cancer or a benign thyroid nodule (not recorded which). Some clones in this sample may be carry-over from other donors' samples. V is TRBV9 and J is TRBJ2-7; maybe TRBD2 (5 bases). The sequencing input was adjacent normal tissue. The CDR3 DNA reads as TGTGCCAGCAGCGTAGGACTACCAAGCTCCTACGAGCAGTACTTC. Its translation is CASSVGLPSSYEQYF.